This TCR beta chain stems from a study of memory CD4+ T cells and cytomegalovirus serostatus. Overall study: Healthy Belgian adult donors included about 10 CMV-positive and 24 CMV-negative people.

Study conclusions and caveats: CD4+ memory repertoires contained about 40% of the roughly 160 reported CMV TCRbeta sequences. Suggested: most of the CMV-linked TCR signature lies in CD4+ memory cells.

This clone was observed a few times. What it binds is unknown. The sort gate was single viable CD3+CD4+CD8-CD45RO+ cells for memory CD4+ T cells. CDR1 is SGHVS and CDR2 is FQNEAQ in the germline V gene. CDR3 length: 14 amino acids. V lost 5 bases and J lost 6, with 17 bases in between. The assay was immunoSEQ multiplex PCR, and TCRdb's table has in-frame clones only and misses some. This sample has tens of thousands of clones, with 70% to 80% found just once. The receptor was isolated from an adult in good health and CMV-seropositive. The sequencing sample was made of memory CD4+ T cells from blood. This chain uses TRBV7-8 with TRBJ2-7; possibly TRBD2 for D (6 bases). Here the CDR3 DNA reads TGTGCCAGCAGCGCGACTAGGACTCACCCCGAGCAGTACTTC. It is translated as CASSATRTHPEQYF.